The text below deals with one TCR beta chain. This sample is drawn from a study of blood T cell repertoires in COVID-19. CDR3 size: 15 residues. CDR1 is SEHNR and CDR2 is FQNEAQ in the germline V gene (reference sequence). V was pared by 5 bases and J by 2 bases, with 8 bases of the junction left unmatched. Profiled with immunoSEQ multiplex PCR; TCRdb holds only in-frame clones, not every one. The table records 20,000 to 30,000 clones, roughly nine tenths of them present only once. The TCR sequence derives from a human donor in a cohort sampled during active COVID-19. The V and J genes are TRBV7-9 and TRBJ2-5; 7 nucleotides align to TRBD1. Sample: peripheral blood. CDR3 protein: CASSLSTGIQETQYF. The CDR3 DNA follows: TGTGCCAGCAGCCTGTCGACAGGGATACAAGAGACCCAGTACTTC.